The next 25 T cell receptor beta chains were all read from a single sample in a study of prognosis after radiotherapy for stage I lung cancer. The TCR beta CDR3 region was amplified from genomic DNA, with two rounds of multiplex PCR being used for the amplification. It was primers specific to each TRBV and TRBJ gene that first-round PCR used. TCRdb used MiXCR to reprocess the multiplex PCR reads, holding one entry per CDR3 protein. This repertoire shows around 25,000 distinct CDR3 sequences, about 34% found once; its top ten account for around 62%. Sequenced material: PBMCs, taken before or after stereotactic body radiation therapy (not recorded which). The receptors were gathered from a donor aged 50 or older with non-small cell lung cancer.

This clonotype was seen ten or more times. The chain recombines TRBV5-1 with TRBJ2-5; TRBD2 agrees at 7 bases. V lost 2 bases to trimming and J lost 1 base; unmatched junction nucleotides: 2. CDR3 size: 14 residues. CDR1 is SGHRS and CDR2 is YFSETQ in the germline V gene. Written as DNA, the CDR3 is TGCGCCAGCAGCTTCGGGACTACCCAAGAGACCCAGTACTTC. Translation: CASSFGTTQETQYF.

At least ten counts were recorded for this clonotype. This sequence joins TRBV2 and TRBJ1-1, with D uncertain. The CDR3 is 12 residues long. From germline, CDR1 is SNHLY and CDR2 FYNNEI. The V end lost 6 bases, the J end lost 8 bases, and 13 bases lay between the germline ends. CDR3 nucleotides: TGTGCCAGCAGAGGTAACTGGGAGGAAGCTTTCTTT. This sequence encodes CASRGNWEEAFF.

At least ten counts were recorded for this clonotype. The chain links TRBV24-1 to TRBJ2-3; D may be TRBD1 (6 bases). V was shortened by 7 bases and J by 0 bases, with 19 bases between the two germline ends. The CDR3 sequence is 17 residues long. Germline values: CDR1 KGHDR, CDR2 SFDVKD. As DNA, the CDR3 is TGTGCCACCAGCCCCAGATCGAGTCAGGGGAGCACAGATACGCAGTATTTT. This encodes CATSPRSSQGSTDTQYF.

Notes on this clonotype: A much larger clone sits a single nucleotide away, making a read error possible. The gene calls are TRBV5-1 and TRBJ2-3; maybe TRBD2 (5 bases). CDR1 is SGHRS, CDR2 YFSETQ, per germline. Trimming pared 0 bases from V and 1 base from J, leaving 15 bases between. This CDR3 contains 17 residues. CDR3 nucleotides: TGCGCCAGCAGCTTGGTAGGGTGTAGCGCAGGCACAGATACGCAGTATTTT. This sequence encodes CASSLVGCSAGTDTQYF. Complete variable domain (other parts from reference TRBV5-1 and TRBJ2-3): KAGVTQTPRYLIKTRGQQVTLSCSPISGHRSVSWYQQTPGQGLQFLFEYFSETQRNKGNFPGRFSGRQFSNSRSEMNVSTLELGDSALYLCASSLVGCSAGTDTQYFGPGTRLTVL.

This clonotype was counted ten times or more. The chain has TRBV5-1 and TRBJ2-3; the match to TRBD2 covers 9 bases. CDR1 and CDR2 from the germline V gene are SGHRS and YFSETQ. V was pared by 7 bases and J by 5 bases, with 14 bases of the junction left unmatched. The length of the CDR3 is 16 residues. DNA of the CDR3: TGCGCCAGCGGGCCGGGACTAGCCAAAACCTTAGATACGCAGTATTTT. Protein: CASGPGLAKTLDTQYF.

This clonotype has at least ten counts. The chain links TRBV19 to TRBJ2-2; D possibly corresponds to TRBD2 (6 bases). CDR3 length: 15 amino acids. V dropped 2 bases and J dropped 5 bases, with 12 bases sitting between them. Germline lookup yields CDR1 LNHDA and CDR2 SQIVND (reference sequence). The CDR3 spells CASSISSGATGELFF. As DNA, the CDR3 is TGTGCCAGTAGTATAAGTAGCGGAGCAACCGGGGAGCTGTTTTTT.

As for this clonotype: A junction boundary mismatches the germline segment, possibly from a read error. J is TRBJ2-5 and V is TRBV28; D possibly corresponds to TRBD1 (7 bases). Per germline, CDR1 MDHEN and CDR2 SYDVKM. This CDR3 is built from 15 residues. Here the CDR3 DNA reads TGTGCCAGCAGTACCCCGACAGGGACGGGAGAGACCAAGTACTTC. Its protein is CASSTPTGTGETKYF.

On this clonotype: With only one base between it and a far larger clone, this is likely a read error. The genes are TRBV2 and TRBJ2-3; 9 positions agree with TRBD2. CDR1 SNHLY and CDR2 FYNNEI come from the germline V gene. Trimming took 6 bases from V and 7 from J; bases not matched to a gene: 11. This CDR3 has 15 amino acids. CDR3 DNA sequence: TGTGCCAGCAGCCGTAAGGCGGGAGGGCACTATACGCAGTATTTT. This codes for CASSRKAGGHYTQYF.

This clonotype was seen ten or more times. This chain links TRBV5-6 with TRBJ2-2; 7 nucleotides line up with TRBD2. The germline gives CDR1 SGHDT, CDR2 YYEEEE. CDR3 length: 16 amino acids. Trimming removed 5 bases from V and 3 bases from J; junction bases left unmatched: 10. The CDR3 sequence is CASRSLGREYTGELFF. The CDR3 nucleotides are TGTGCCAGCAGATCCTTAGGGCGGGAGTACACCGGGGAGCTGTTTTTT. Combining the CDR3 with reference TRBV5-6 and TRBJ2-2 gives the whole variable domain DAGVTQSPTHLIKTRGQQVTLRCSPKSGHDTVSWYQQALGQGPQFIFQYYEEEERQRGNFPDRFSGHQFPNYSSELNVNALLLGDSALYLCASRSLGREYTGELFFGEGSRLTVL.

The V gene is TRBV24-1, the J gene TRBJ2-3; perhaps TRBD1 as D (6 bases). Germline lookup yields CDR1 KGHDR and CDR2 SFDVKD. The CDR3 runs to 14 residues. Trimming removed 9 bases from V and 3 bases from J, with 15 bases in between. CDR3 in amino acids: CATSEGHETDTQYF. For the CDR3, the DNA is TGTGCCACCTCCGAGGGACATGAAACAGATACGCAGTATTTT.

This CDR3 is CASSLEGPDTGELFF. Written as DNA, the CDR3 is TGCGCCAGCAGCTTGGAAGGGCCGGACACCGGGGAGCTGTTTTTT. The rearrangement uses TRBV5-1 and TRBJ2-2; D remains ambiguous. The CDR3 is 15 residues long. The germline V and J ends were trimmed by 0 bases and 3 bases, with 9 bases remaining between them. Germline V gives CDR1 SGHRS, CDR2 YFSETQ. Filled out from reference TRBV5-1 and TRBJ2-2, the complete variable domain reads KAGVTQTPRYLIKTRGQQVTLSCSPISGHRSVSWYQQTPGQGLQFLFEYFSETQRNKGNFPGRFSGRQFSNSRSEMNVSTLELGDSALYLCASSLEGPDTGELFFGEGSRLTVL.

The table lists this clonotype with many counts. The chain is built from TRBV5-1 and TRBJ2-3; TRBD2 matches at 8 bases. V was pared by 4 bases and J by 4 bases, with 5 bases of the junction left unmatched. This CDR3 comprises 14 residues. In germline, CDR1 is SGHRS, CDR2 YFSETQ. The CDR3 sequence is CASSGAGASDTQYF. CDR3 nucleotide sequence: TGCGCCAGCAGCGGAGCGGGAGCTTCAGATACGCAGTATTTT.

This clonotype has at least ten counts. The chain carries TRBV19 and TRBJ1-5; the match to TRBD1 covers 7 bases. Germline assignment: CDR1 LNHDA and CDR2 SQIVND (reference sequence). Trimming removed 5 bases from V and 2 bases from J; junction bases left unmatched: 12. The CDR3 runs 17 residues. The chain's CDR3 is CASSPYHRQGGNQPQHF. CDR3 nucleotide sequence: TGTGCCAGTAGTCCGTATCACCGACAGGGTGGCAATCAGCCCCAGCATTTT.

The sample holds many counts of this clonotype. The J gene is TRBJ1-1, the V gene TRBV7-8; the D gene is possibly TRBD1 (6 bases). The germline gives CDR1 SGHVS, CDR2 FQNEAQ. V was cut by 5 bases and J by 1 base, with 17 bases left in between. The CDR3 runs 16 residues. CDR3 residues: CASSPTWGAGNTEAFF. CDR3 bases: TGTGCCAGCAGCCCAACGTGGGGGGCGGGGAACACTGAAGCTTTCTTT. The full variable domain, completed using reference TRBV7-8 and TRBJ1-1, is GAGVSQSPRYKVAKRGQDVALRCDPISGHVSLFWYQQALGQGPEFLTYFQNEAQLDKSGLPSDRFFAERPEGSVSTLKIQRTQQEDSAVYLCASSPTWGAGNTEAFFGQGTRLTVV.

The V gene is TRBV19, the J gene TRBJ2-7, with D possibly being TRBD1 (6 bases). Deletions cut 5 bases from V and 5 bases from J, with 16 bases between. Germline CDR1 LNHDA, CDR2 SQIVND (reference sequence). This CDR3 spans 14 amino acids. The CDR3 DNA reads TGTGCCAGTAGTGATCTCAGGGGAGCAGACGAGCAGTACTTC. Protein: CASSDLRGADEQYF.

The rearrangement uses TRBV27 and TRBJ2-7; 7 positions agree with TRBD2. The CDR3 loop spans 15 amino acids. The V gene end was trimmed by 5 bases and the J gene end by 0 bases; junction bases not matched to a gene: 7. CDR1 is MNHEY, CDR2 SMNVEV, per germline (reference sequence). The CDR3 protein is CASSPGTTSSYEQYF. Written as DNA, the CDR3 is TGTGCCAGCAGTCCCGGGACTACCAGCTCCTACGAGCAGTACTTC.

This clonotype has a single count. A far larger clone is only one base removed, so a read error is likely. This rearrangement joins TRBV6-9 to TRBJ2-7, with D maybe TRBD1 (6 bases). The CDR3 consists of 11 residues. Trimming took off 3 bases at V and 12 bases at J, with 12 bases between the two ends. Germline V gene data show CDR1 as MNHGY and CDR2 as SVAAGI. The chain's CDR3 is CASSYLGASYF. The CDR3 DNA reads TGTGCCAGCAGTTACTTGGGGGCGTCGTACTTC.

This clonotype was detected many times. The chain is built from TRBV27 and TRBJ2-1; 14 bases fit TRBD2. Germline loops: CDR1 MNHEY, CDR2 SMNVEV (reference sequence). The CDR3 runs to 18 residues. Trimming at V came to 7 bases and at J to 0 bases, leaving 8 bases not matched to a gene. CDR3 DNA: TGTGCCAGCACGCCTTACGGGACTAGCGGGAGCTCCTACAATGAGCAGTTCTTC. It translates to CASTPYGTSGSSYNEQFF.

This clonotype was counted a few times. A read error may be the cause here, since a much bigger clone is one base away. The V call is TRBV18, the J call TRBJ1-1; 7 bases align to TRBD1. The CDR3 is 15 amino acids. The germline CDR1 and CDR2 sequences are KGHSH and LQKENI. The CDR3 DNA reads TGTGCCAGCTCACCGGGACAGAACATGAACACTGAAGCTTCCTTT. Translating gives CASSPGQNMNTEASF.

V gene TRBV4-3 combines with J gene TRBJ2-7, with D perhaps matching TRBD1 or TRBD2 (5 bases each). Germline V CDR1 and CDR2: LGHNA, YSLEER. The V end was cut by 0 bases, the J end by 3 bases, with 12 bases between. The CDR3 length is 15 residues. CDR3 residues: CASSQEWAGSYEQYF. The DNA for the CDR3 is TGCGCCAGCAGCCAAGAGTGGGCAGGGAGCTACGAGCAGTACTTC.

This clonotype was seen repeatedly, ten times or more. This chain uses TRBV6-4 with TRBJ2-1; 10 nucleotides agree with TRBD1. Germline loops: CDR1 MRHNA, CDR2 SNTAGT. V shed 6 bases and J 4 bases; nucleotides not matched to a gene: 6. There are 15 residues in the CDR3. Written as DNA, the CDR3 is TGTGCCAGCAGCCCGACAGGGGGCTCGTACAATGAGCAGTTCTTC. Translating gives CASSPTGGSYNEQFF.

Regarding this clonotype: At one end, the junction sequence differs from germline, possibly due to a read error. The V and J genes are TRBV6-5 and TRBJ2-5; 7 bases line up with TRBD1. Germline values: CDR1 MNHEY, CDR2 SVGAGI. The CDR3 covers 15 residues. This CDR3 is CASIYGTEDQEAQYF. The CDR3, as DNA: TGTGCCAGCATTTACGGGACAGAAGATCAAGAGGCCCAGTACTTC.

This clonotype was picked up a small number of times. A single base separates this from a much larger clone, so it may be a read error. V gene TRBV6-2 or TRBV6-3 combines with J gene TRBJ1-3; D uncertain. The CDR3 covers 15 residues. The germline CDR1 and CDR2 sequences are MNHEY and SVGEGT. This CDR3 is CASSYSISSGNTVYF. CDR3 nucleotides: TGTGCCAGCAGTTACTCGATTAGCTCTGGAAACACCGTATATTTT.

In this sample, this clonotype turned up many times. V and J are TRBV7-3 and TRBJ2-3; 7 bases agree with TRBD1. Germline CDR1 reads SGHTA; CDR2 reads FQGTGA. The CDR3 covers 15 residues. V trimming: 0 bases; J trimming: 1 base; junction bases outside the gene matches: 1. The CDR3 protein is CASSLTGQRTDTQYF. CDR3 DNA: TGTGCCAGCAGCTTAACGGGACAGCGCACAGATACGCAGTATTTT.

The chain recombines TRBV28 with TRBJ1-5; D possibly corresponds to TRBD1 (5 bases). Germline CDR1 MDHEN, CDR2 SYDVKM. V lost 3 bases and J 7 bases, leaving 10 bases between the germline ends. This CDR3 has 13 residues. The CDR3 DNA is TGTGCCAGCAGTTTTGCCAGGGACCAGCCCCAGCATTTT. Translation: CASSFARDQPQHF.